A selection of T cell receptor beta chains follows, all from one sample in a study of control samples from healthy donors and cancer patients. Profiled with immunoSEQ multiplex PCR; TCRdb holds only in-frame clones, not every one. Among about 140,000 clones, 91% were seen once, and the ten largest hold roughly 3.2%. Sequencing was carried out using blood. These receptors were obtained from a man younger than 40 in good health. Each CDR3 is given with its conserved first and last residue. Each record gives: D gene, V gene, CDR3 length, J gene, clone size, CDR3 protein, CDR3 DNA. The D gene is left open where the match is weak. Size tells how often a clone was seen (once, few, many) or the class of an expanded clone, and some rows leave it out.

TRBD1	TRBV7-9	14	TRBJ1-4	-	CASSLTGGLEKLFF	TGTGCCAGCAGCTTAACAGGGGGTTTAGAAAAACTGTTTTTT
-	TRBV24-1	11	TRBJ1-1	-	CATRWGAEAFF	TGTGCCACCAGGTGGGGGGCTGAAGCTTTCTTT
-	TRBV4-2	13	TRBJ2-3	-	CASSQDYPDTQYF	TGTGCCAGCAGCCAAGATTACCCGGATACGCAGTATTTT
-	TRBV2	14	TRBJ1-1	-	CASNPRVSGTEAFF	TGTGCCAGCAACCCAAGGGTGTCTGGCACTGAAGCTTTCTTT
-	TRBV25-1	14	TRBJ2-1	-	CASSRRETYNEQFF	TGTGCCAGCAGTCGGAGGGAGACCTACAATGAGCAGTTCTTC
TRBD1	TRBV3-1/TRBV3-2	16	TRBJ1-1	-	CASSQPAAGGNTEAFF	TGTGCCAGCAGCCAACCGGCCGCAGGGGGAAACACTGAAGCTTTCTTT
TRBD2	TRBV7-9	18	TRBJ2-7	-	CASSFREKRGGNTYEQYF	TGTGCCAGCAGCTTTAGAGAAAAGCGGGGGGGTAATACCTACGAGCAGTACTTC
-	TRBV28	13	TRBJ1-2	once	CATLGMRRYGYTF	TGTGCCACCCTGGGTATGAGGCGCTATGGCTACACCTTC
-	TRBV10-2	13	TRBJ1-1	-	CASSDRENTEAFF	TGCGCCAGCAGTGACCGGGAGAACACTGAAGCTTTCTTT
TRBD1	TRBV7-9	19	TRBJ2-6	once	CASSSRPDRVFSGANVLTF	TGTGCCAGCAGCTCGAGGCCGGACAGGGTTTTCTCTGGGGCCAACGTCCTGACTTTC
-	TRBV19	15	TRBJ2-3	-	CASSLTGSVTDTQYF	TGTGCCAGTAGCCTAACAGGGAGCGTCACAGATACGCAGTATTTT
-	TRBV7-8	15	TRBJ1-1	once	CASSRRGAANTEAFF	TGTGCCAGCAGCCGGCGCGGGGCTGCGAACACTGAAGCTTTCTTT
-	TRBV2	12	TRBJ1-1	-	CASSEMANEAFF	TGTGCCAGCAGTGAAATGGCGAATGAAGCTTTCTTT
-	TRBV5-6	14	TRBJ1-4	once	CASSSGVWVEKLFF	TGTGCCAGCAGCTCGGGGGTTTGGGTTGAAAAACTGTTTTTT
TRBD2	TRBV6-5	15	TRBJ2-2	-	CASIQAGGATGELFF	TGTGCCAGCATCCAAGCGGGGGGAGCGACCGGGGAGCTGTTTTTT
TRBD1	TRBV10-3	13	TRBJ1-2	-	CATGQGGWDGYTF	TGTGCCACCGGACAGGGAGGTTGGGATGGCTACACCTTC
-	TRBV5-1	12	TRBJ1-1	once	CASSSTGTEAFF	TGCGCCAGCAGCTCAACAGGAACTGAAGCTTTCTTT
-	TRBV5-1	15	TRBJ1-1	-	CASSPRSGDSTEAFF	TGCGCCAGCAGCCCCCGATCGGGGGATAGCACTGAAGCTTTCTTT
-	TRBV4-1	17	TRBJ2-3	-	CASSQINPGTSTDTQYF	TGCGCCAGCAGCCAAATTAATCCGGGAACTAGCACAGATACGCAGTATTTT
TRBD2	TRBV5-4	16	TRBJ2-3	-	CASSSQRGMGTDTQYF	TGTGCCAGCAGCTCCCAGCGGGGAATGGGGACAGATACGCAGTATTTT
TRBD1	TRBV24-1	16	TRBJ1-1	-	CATSDSPGQGLTEAFF	TGTGCCACCAGTGATTCGCCGGGACAGGGACTCACTGAAGCTTTCTTT
TRBD1	TRBV5-6	18	TRBJ1-3	-	CASSQSDRDRLLGNTIYF	TGTGCCAGCAGTCAATCAGACCGGGACAGGTTATTGGGAAACACCATATATTTT
-	TRBV10-3	14	TRBJ1-1	-	CAISESAPSTEAFF	TGTGCCATCAGTGAGTCCGCCCCCTCCACTGAAGCTTTCTTT
TRBD1	TRBV11-1	15	TRBJ2-5	-	CASSRGQGVQETQYF	TGTGCCAGCAGCCGGGGACAGGGGGTCCAAGAGACCCAGTACTTC